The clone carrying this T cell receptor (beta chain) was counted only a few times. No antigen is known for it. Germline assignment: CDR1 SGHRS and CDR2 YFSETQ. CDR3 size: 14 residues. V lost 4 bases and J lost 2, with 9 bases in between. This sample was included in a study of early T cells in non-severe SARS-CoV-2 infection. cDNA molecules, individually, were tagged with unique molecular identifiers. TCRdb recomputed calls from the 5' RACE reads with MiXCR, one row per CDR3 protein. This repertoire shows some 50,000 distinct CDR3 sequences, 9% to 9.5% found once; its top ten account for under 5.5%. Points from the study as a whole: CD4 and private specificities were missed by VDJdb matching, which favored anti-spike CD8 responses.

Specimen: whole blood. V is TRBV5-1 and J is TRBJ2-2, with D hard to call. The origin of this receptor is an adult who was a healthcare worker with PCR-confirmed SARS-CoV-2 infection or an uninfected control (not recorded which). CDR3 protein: CASSPLINTGELFF. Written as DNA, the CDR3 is TGCGCCAGCAGCCCCCTAATCAACACCGGGGAGCTGTTTTTT.